Described below is a single T cell receptor (beta chain) sequence and its context. Its cognate antigen is unknown. The entry originates in a study of cytomegalovirus exposure and HLA in healthy donors. Study-level background: The approximately 720 first-cohort repertoires and the 100 to 150 validation repertoires shared the same platform, a later analysis reported.

The protocol was immunoSEQ multiplex PCR, while the TCRdb copy is restricted to in-frame clones and leaves out a portion. The data show 65,000 to 95,000 clones, 80% to 95% seen once. Germline CDR1 is SGHRS and CDR2 is YFSETQ. The CDR3 covers 16 residues. V lost 4 bases and J lost 4; bases outside the gene matches: 9. Notes on the study in general: Rarity held for most TCR sequences, but there were some public TCRs that occurred in many donors. The study flagged some 170 TCR beta chains as cytomegalovirus-associated.

It was the roughly 120-subject validation cohort, separate from the approximately 680-subject first cohort, to which the donors belonged. Sample: PBMCs. The source is a woman aged 25 to 39 in good health and CMV-seronegative. This chain uses TRBV5-1 with TRBJ2-7; TRBD2 aligns across 12 bases. Written as DNA, the CDR3 is TGCGCCAGCAGCCGTCAGACTAGCGGGGGCCCTTACGAGCAGTACTTC. It specifies CASSRQTSGGPYEQYF.